This passage covers 18 T cell receptor beta chains from one sample sequenced in a study of HIV-infected children after antiretroviral therapy interruption (dated by TCRdb to between 2018 and 2020). The treatment or condition label, read with the paper, signifies: PENTA 11 planned treatment interruption arm or continuous ART arm. Libraries were prepared through 3' RACE. The sample was run on an Illumina MiSeq. TCR libraries were built from RNA using a 3' RACE protocol with unique molecular identifiers to correct PCR amplification bias. TCRdb's own reprocessing of the public reads used fastp at Q25 and MiXCR and kept productive beta chains. One record per CDR3 amino acid sequence lists the most common genes and DNA. The sample data list about 50,000 distinct CDR3 sequences, and around 4.1% of these were observed just once. 0.6% to 0.85% of the sample lies in the top ten. The sequences come from CD45RA+ CD4+ T cells from PBMCs, pooled from several time points, collected from a donor given antiretroviral therapy, either interrupted or continuous. The meaning of the sample's cell subset or site label: naive CD4+ CD45RA+ CD45RO- T cells. These TCRs come from a pool of human donors with HIV.

The table lists this clonotype with many counts. The chain joins TRBV3-1 to TRBJ2-1; TRBD2 matches at 9 bases. CDR1 LGHDT and CDR2 YNNKEL come from the germline V gene (reference sequence). The CDR3 has 13 amino acids. V shed 8 bases and J 5 bases; nucleotides not matched to a gene: 4. The CDR3: CASRLAGNNEQFF. CDR3 DNA sequence: TGTGCCAGCCGTCTAGCGGGGAACAATGAGCAGTTCTTC.

This clonotype has ten or more counts. The chain uses TRBV27 and TRBJ1-2; D gene unclear. Trimming left V 4 bases short and J 6 bases short, with 9 bases between. Per germline, CDR1 MNHEY and CDR2 SMNVEV (reference sequence). The CDR3 consists of 12 residues. CDR3 region: CASSSREDGYTF. In nucleotides, the CDR3 is TGTGCCAGCAGTTCAAGGGAGGATGGCTACACCTTC.

This clonotype was recorded many times. The gene calls are TRBV6-5 and TRBJ1-5; D remains unclear. CDR1 MNHEY and CDR2 SVGAGI come from the germline V gene. CDR3 length: 13 amino acids. V shed 0 bases and J shed 7 bases, with 7 bases lying between them. The CDR3: CASSYSVGQPQHF. As DNA, the CDR3 is TGTGCCAGCAGTTACTCGGTCGGGCAGCCCCAGCATTTT.

The chain is built from TRBV9 and TRBJ2-7; tentatively, D is TRBD1 or TRBD2 (6 bases each). Germline lookup yields CDR1 SGDLS and CDR2 YYNGEE. The CDR3 runs to 14 residues. Trimming cost V 1 base and J 3 bases, with 11 bases left between them. CDR3 nucleotides: TGTGCCAGCAGCGTAATGGGGGGCGACTACGAGCAGTACTTC. Its translation is CASSVMGGDYEQYF.

This clonotype came up many times. The J gene is TRBJ1-6, the V gene TRBV7-6; D unresolved. V was cut by 1 base and J by 7 bases, with 11 bases left in between. Per the germline V gene, CDR1 is SGHVS and CDR2 is FNYEAQ. The CDR3 is 15 residues long. Here the CDR3 reads CASSLVGMGNSPLHF. The DNA for the CDR3 is TGTGCCAGCAGCTTAGTAGGGATGGGGAATTCACCCCTCCACTTT.

This clonotype was counted ten times or more. The chain carries TRBV25-1 and TRBJ1-2, with 7 bases lining up with TRBD1. Germline V CDR1 and CDR2: MGHDK, SYGVNS. The J segment lost 5 bases and the V segment lost 1 base, leaving 4 bases of the junction unmatched. This CDR3 comprises 14 residues. The DNA for the CDR3 is TGTGCCAGCAGTGAATTTGACAGGGCATATGGCTACACCTTC. It yields the protein CASSEFDRAYGYTF.

This clonotype was counted ten times or more. This chain joins TRBV10-1 and TRBJ2-1; D remains ambiguous. V was cut by 2 bases and J by 0 bases, with 2 bases left in between. The CDR3 covers 13 residues. The germline V gene encodes CDR1 WNHNN and CDR2 SYGVQD (reference sequence). The CDR3 is CASSENSYNEQFF. CDR3 nucleotide sequence: TGCGCCAGCAGTGAGAACTCCTACAATGAGCAGTTCTTC.

The chain is built from TRBV4-1 and TRBJ1-2; no clear D. CDR3 length: 17 amino acids. Germline V gene data show CDR1 as MGHRA and CDR2 as YSYEKL. The V end lost 1 base, the J end lost 0 bases, and 15 bases lay between the germline ends. CDR3 in DNA: TGCGCCAGCAGCCAAGTGGGGAGAAAGGAGGCTAACTATGGCTACACCTTC. It codes for CASSQVGRKEANYGYTF.

This clonotype was detected many times. The V gene is TRBV12-3 or TRBV12-4, the J gene TRBJ1-1; D is undetermined. Trimming shortened V by 3 bases and J by 5 bases, and 10 bases separated the two germline ends. This CDR3 has 13 residues. For the CDR3, the DNA is TGTGCCAGCAGTTTTTCTCCGGGTACTGAAGCTTTCTTT. Translation gives CASSFSPGTEAFF.

This clonotype was seen at least ten times. The chain employs TRBV10-3 and TRBJ2-7; the D call may be TRBD1 or TRBD2 (5 bases each). Germline loops: CDR1 ENHRY, CDR2 SYGVKD. CDR3 length: 14 residues. Trimming pared 10 bases from V and 2 bases from J, leaving 18 bases between. CDR3: CATSMGERAYEQYF. For the CDR3, the DNA is TGTGCCACCAGCATGGGGGAACGGGCCTACGAGCAGTACTTC.

This clonotype showed up many times. This chain joins TRBV29-1 and TRBJ2-5; 11 nucleotides line up with TRBD1. Germline trimming cut 8 bases from V and 0 bases from J; bases unmatched to any gene: 5. Looked up from germline, CDR1 is SQVTM and CDR2 is ANQGSEA. CDR3 length: 14 residues. The CDR3 protein is CSSPGQGDQETQYF. CDR3 in DNA: TGCAGCTCACCGGGACAGGGGGACCAAGAGACCCAGTACTTC.

The chain combines TRBV28 with TRBJ1-1, with 8 bases lining up with TRBD1. V lost 5 bases and J lost 4; bases outside the gene matches: 9. This CDR3 contains 15 residues. From germline, CDR1 is MDHEN and CDR2 SYDVKM. As DNA, the CDR3 is TGTGCCAGCAGTACAGGGGGTCGGCAGATCACTGAAGCTTTCTTT. Protein sequence: CASSTGGRQITEAFF.

This clonotype was observed a few times. The rearrangement uses TRBV19 and TRBJ1-1; 8 bases are shared with TRBD1. CDR1 is LNHDA, CDR2 SQIVND, per germline (reference sequence). CDR3 length: 17 residues. The V and J ends lost 8 bases and 1 base, in that order; junction bases with no gene match: 15. For the CDR3, the DNA is TGTGCCAGTCGCCCCGGGACAGGATTTTATCCGAACACTGAAGCTTTCTTT. This gives the protein CASRPGTGFYPNTEAFF.

This clonotype was detected ten times or more. V gene TRBV15 combines with J gene TRBJ2-1; D is perhaps TRBD2 (6 bases). There are 16 residues in the CDR3. Trimming stripped 1 base from V and 8 bases from J, with 18 bases between. Germline CDR1 reads LNHNV; CDR2 reads YYDKDF (reference sequence). CDR3: CATSRAGTLSEDEQFF. CDR3 DNA: TGTGCCACCAGCAGAGCCGGGACTCTTAGCGAGGATGAGCAGTTCTTC.

This clonotype has ten or more counts. V gene TRBV20-1 combines with J gene TRBJ2-5; 7 bases agree with TRBD1. The CDR3 covers 13 residues. The V segment lost 5 bases and the J segment 1 base; nucleotides outside the gene matches: 4. Germline CDR1 and CDR2: DFQATT and SNEGSKA (reference sequence). As DNA, the CDR3 is TGCAGTGCTCCGACAGGGACCCAAGAGACCCAGTACTTC. Amino acids: CSAPTGTQETQYF.

The chain is built from TRBV25-1 and TRBJ1-6; 7 bases match TRBD1. The germline V gene encodes CDR1 MGHDK and CDR2 SYGVNS. The CDR3 is 15 residues long. The V and J ends lost 4 bases and 7 bases, in that order; junction bases with no gene match: 7. CDR3 DNA: TGTGCCAGCAGTGGAAGCGGGACAGCCAATTCACCCCTCCACTTT. It encodes CASSGSGTANSPLHF.

This clonotype was seen many times. This chain joins TRBV5-1 and TRBJ1-2, with TRBD1 as a possible D gene (5 bases). Per the germline V gene, CDR1 is SGHRS and CDR2 is YFSETQ. This CDR3 has 13 amino acids. Between the trimmed V and J ends, which lost 0 bases and 8 bases, there was a span of 11 bases. CDR3 residues: CASSLAPGEGYTF. In DNA form, the CDR3 reads TGCGCCAGCAGCTTGGCGCCGGGGGAGGGCTACACCTTC.

The chain carries TRBV10-3 and TRBJ2-5, with D possibly matching TRBD1 (5 bases). The CDR3 has 13 residues. The germline gives CDR1 ENHRY, CDR2 SYGVKD. The V and J ends lost 10 bases and 1 base respectively, with 13 bases between them. CDR3 protein: CATSGSSQETQYF. CDR3 in DNA: TGTGCCACCTCAGGGTCTAGCCAAGAGACCCAGTACTTC.